The 9 T cell receptor beta chains below come from one sample, sequenced in a study of response to subunit inactivated influenza vaccine. MiXCR, applied by TCRdb to the RT-PCR reads, yields one record per CDR3 protein. This table has about 780,000 distinct CDR3 sequences, less than 20% appearing once. The sequenced sample was PBMCs from blood, obtained roughly 5 days after vaccination. Receptors were obtained from a man in his fifties or sixties who received an inactivated influenza vaccine.

The rearrangement uses TRBV7-4 and TRBJ2-7; D is unclear. V was pared by 5 bases and J by 2 bases, with 13 bases between. The CDR3 contains 14 residues. Germline V lookup: CDR1 SGHVT, CDR2 SQSDAQ. CDR3 DNA sequence: TGTGCCAGCAGCCTATTGGACCGAACCTACGAGCAGTACTTC. This translates into CASSLLDRTYEQYF.

A few counts support this clonotype. The chain uses TRBV20-1 and TRBJ2-7, with 9 bases aligning to TRBD1. Germline lookup yields CDR1 DFQATT and CDR2 SNEGSKA (reference sequence). This CDR3 is built from 16 residues. The ends lost 6 bases at V and 2 bases at J; junction bases unmatched: 14. CDR3 bases: TGCAGTGCCACGGAGCCGGGACAGGGATATCCCTACGAGCAGTACTTC. Translated, it gives CSATEPGQGYPYEQYF.

The chain couples TRBV9 to TRBJ2-7; 15 positions match TRBD2. CDR1 and CDR2 (germline): SGDLS, YYNGEE. J gave up 4 bases and V 3 bases, and 2 bases lay outside the gene matches. The CDR3 is 15 amino acids. CDR3 sequence (DNA): TGTGCCAGCAGCGGTGGGACTAGCGGGAGGTACGAGCAGTACTTC. It encodes CASSGGTSGRYEQYF.

This clonotype came up a few times. This chain links TRBV20-1 with TRBJ2-7, with 10 bases lining up with TRBD2. V was pared by 5 bases and J by 4 bases, with 8 bases of the junction left unmatched. Germline values: CDR1 DFQATT, CDR2 SNEGSKA (reference sequence). CDR3 length: 14 residues. The CDR3 spells CSADPQRGGYEQYF. The DNA of the CDR3 is TGCAGTGCTGACCCCCAGCGGGGGGGGTACGAGCAGTACTTC.

In its sample, this clonotype was seen a few times. The J gene is TRBJ2-7, the V gene TRBV7-2; D call uncertain. V was cut by 1 base and J by 3 bases, with 13 bases left in between. The CDR3 is 15 residues long. CDR1 SGHTA and CDR2 FQGNSA come from the germline V gene. CDR3 DNA sequence: TGTGCCAGCAGCTTAGACCCGACCAGAAACTACGAGCAGTACTTC. As protein: CASSLDPTRNYEQYF. The full variable domain, its missing parts supplied by reference TRBV7-2 and TRBJ2-7, is GAGVSQSPSNKVTEKGKDVELRCDPISGHTALYWYRQSLGQGLEFLIYFQGNSAPDKSGLPSDRFSAERTGGSVSTLTIQRTQQEDSAVYLCASSLDPTRNYEQYFGPGTRLTVT.

This clonotype was counted ten times or more. The V call is TRBV12-3 or TRBV12-4, the J call TRBJ2-5, with 8 bases matching TRBD2. The CDR3 sequence is 16 residues long. Trimming took 3 bases from V and 2 from J; bases not matched to a gene: 8. The CDR3 nucleotides are TGTGCCAGCAGTTTGTACCTCTTAGCGGGGCAAGAGACCCAGTACTTC. Its translation is CASSLYLLAGQETQYF.

There are a few counts of this clonotype. V is TRBV6-5 and J is TRBJ2-1; D gene ambiguous. Trimming removed 2 bases from V and 10 bases from J, with 12 bases in between. Germline V gene sequence: CDR1 MNHEY, CDR2 SVGAGI. The CDR3 spans 13 residues. CDR3 in DNA: TGTGCCAGCAGTTACAGGCCTGTAGGGGAGCAGTTCTTC. It yields the protein CASSYRPVGEQFF.

This clonotype was observed a few times. The V and J genes are TRBV20-1 and TRBJ2-4; TRBD1 is a possible D gene (5 bases). CDR3 length: 13 residues. Germline V gives CDR1 DFQATT, CDR2 SNEGSKA (reference sequence). The ends were cut back, 5 bases at V and 8 bases at J, with 16 bases in the middle. This CDR3 reads CSALNAGWDIQYF. The CDR3 bases are TGCAGTGCTCTAAATGCAGGGTGGGACATTCAGTACTTC.

This clonotype has more than one count but fewer than ten. The CDR3 DNA is TGTGCCAGCGGCAGCCGCGCGGGACAGTTGAACACTGAAGCTTTCTTT. Translated, it gives CASGSRAGQLNTEAFF. The chain employs TRBV12-3 or TRBV12-4 and TRBJ1-1; 7 bases line up with TRBD1. The length of the CDR3 is 16 residues. The J segment lost 0 bases and the V segment lost 8 bases, leaving 12 bases of the junction unmatched.